These 17 T cell receptor beta chains originate from one sample sequenced in a study of cytomegalovirus exposure and HLA in healthy donors. Primers for the PCR totalled 60 Vbeta and 13 Jbeta. Data came from immunoSEQ multiplex PCR; TCRdb stores just in-frame clones and leaves some out. The sample records 150,000 to 200,000 clones, 65% to 70% being singletons. The specimen sequenced was PBMCs. These receptors were taken from a man younger than 40 in good health and CMV-seropositive.

This clone has more than one count but fewer than ten. This rearrangement joins TRBV4-1 to TRBJ1-1; D uncertain. The CDR3 has 14 amino acids. Trimming pared 5 bases from V and 0 bases from J, leaving 10 bases between. Germline-derived CDR1 and CDR2 are MGHRA and YSYEKL. Here the CDR3 reads CASSSGLMNTEAFF. CDR3 coding DNA: TGCGCCAGCAGCTCCGGACTCATGAACACTGAAGCTTTCTTT.

This clone showed up just once. The rearrangement links TRBV11-3 to TRBJ1-1; D is possibly TRBD1 (5 bases). The V and J ends lost 5 bases and 4 bases respectively, with 14 bases between them. The CDR3 has 14 residues. CDR1 is SGHNT and CDR2 is YENEEA in the germline V gene. The CDR3 region has the DNA TGTGCCAGCAGCCAATCTGGGGGGGTCACTGAAGCTTTCTTT. This encodes CASSQSGGVTEAFF.

This chain connects TRBV5-1 to TRBJ2-5, with 7 nucleotides matching TRBD1. The last part of the DNA fits TRBJ2-7 better; the J call may be wrong. In germline, CDR1 is SGHRS, CDR2 YFSETQ. CDR3 length equals 13 residues. The chain's CDR3 is CASSWTGAHEQYF. In nucleotides, the CDR3 is TGCGCCAGCAGCTGGACAGGTGCCCACGAGCAGTACTTC.

The gene calls are TRBV11-2 and TRBJ2-7; the D gene is possibly TRBD1 (6 bases). Germline values: CDR1 SGHAT, CDR2 FQNNGV. The CDR3 is 15 residues long. Trimming took 5 bases from V and 0 from J, leaving 14 bases between them. The CDR3, as DNA: TGTGCCAGCAGCCTAGGACAGCCAAGCTCCTACGAGCAGTACTTC. Encoded protein: CASSLGQPSSYEQYF.

The rearrangement links TRBV15 to TRBJ1-2; a possible D gene is TRBD1 (5 bases). V shed 0 bases and J shed 4 bases, with 12 bases lying between them. The CDR3 sequence is 15 residues long. The germline CDR1 and CDR2 sequences are LNHNV and YYDKDF (reference sequence). CDR3 residues: CATSRERGLSYGYTF. The CDR3 DNA is TGTGCCACCAGCAGAGAGAGGGGACTGAGCTATGGCTACACCTTC.

The chain links TRBV7-9 to TRBJ2-5, with D tentatively TRBD2 (5 bases). The CDR3 has 16 residues. Trimming took off 5 bases at V and 4 bases at J, with 20 bases between the two ends. Germline V CDR1 and CDR2: SEHNR, FQNEAQ (reference sequence). In nucleotides, the CDR3 is TGTGCCAGCAGCAAGTTGGAGGCAGCAGGACTAGAGACCCAGTACTTC. Residues: CASSKLEAAGLETQYF.

The chain recombines TRBV5-1 with TRBJ2-3; D gene uncertain. The germline V and J ends were trimmed by 3 bases and 0 bases, with 8 bases remaining between them. Germline CDR1 is SGHRS and CDR2 is YFSETQ. This CDR3 contains 14 residues. DNA for the CDR3: TGCGCCAGCAGCTCGGCCGGGAGCACAGATACGCAGTATTTT. Encoded protein: CASSSAGSTDTQYF.

The V and J genes are TRBV7-2 and TRBJ2-1, with 14 positions matching TRBD2. This CDR3 contains 14 residues. The germline CDR1 and CDR2 sequences are SGHTA and FQGNSA. The V and J ends lost 5 bases and 10 bases, in that order; junction bases with no gene match: 4. The CDR3 region has the DNA TGTGCCAGCAGCGCGGGACTAGCGGGAGTCGAGCAGTTCTTC. Amino acids: CASSAGLAGVEQFF.

In this sample, this clone turned up a few times. The chain has TRBV28 and TRBJ1-5; D not certain. The CDR3 length is 15 residues. Germline V lookup: CDR1 MDHEN, CDR2 SYDVKM. Trimming shortened V by 6 bases and J by 3 bases, and 15 bases separated the two germline ends. Here the CDR3 reads CASSLQKQINQPQHF. The CDR3 DNA follows: TGTGCCAGCAGCCTCCAGAAACAGATCAATCAGCCCCAGCATTTT. Using reference TRBV28 and TRBJ1-5 for the parts outside the CDR3, the full variable domain is DVKVTQSSRYLVKRTGEKVFLECVQDMDHENMFWYRQDPGLGLRLIYFSYDVKMKEKGDIPEGYSVSREKKERFSLILESASTNQTSMYLCASSLQKQINQPQHFGDGTRLSIL.

This clone was detected once. The rearrangement joins TRBV6-4 to TRBJ2-3; 8 bases fit TRBD2. V dropped 0 bases and J dropped 6; count of bases not matched to a gene: 5. Germline values: CDR1 MRHNA, CDR2 SNTAGT. This CDR3 region has 15 residues. Written as DNA, the CDR3 is TGTGCCAGCAGTGACTCGGCGGGAGGCCGGGATACGCAGTATTTT. Protein product: CASSDSAGGRDTQYF.

V gene TRBV4-2 combines with J gene TRBJ1-2, with D maybe TRBD1 (6 bases). The CDR3 spans 20 residues. V was clipped by 3 bases and J by 5 bases, with 31 bases between them. Germline CDR1 LGHNA, CDR2 YNFKEQ. This chain's CDR3 is CASSQPSQPGQRARSYGYTF. CDR3 nucleotide sequence: TGTGCCAGCAGCCAGCCTTCCCAACCCGGACAGCGAGCTAGGTCATATGGCTACACCTTC.

The sample holds a few counts of this clone. The CDR3 coding sequence is TGTGCCAGCAGCTTAGTTTCGGAGCAGGGATATGGCTACACCTTC. Translation: CASSLVSEQGYGYTF. The chain couples TRBV7-9 to TRBJ1-2, with D perhaps matching TRBD1 (5 bases). Germline-derived CDR1 and CDR2 are SEHNR and FQNEAQ (reference sequence). V was pared by 1 base and J by 5 bases, with 14 bases between. CDR3 size: 15 residues.

V and J are TRBV6-1 and TRBJ1-5; D possibly corresponds to TRBD1 (5 bases). Per the germline V gene, CDR1 is MNHNS and CDR2 is SASEGT. V lost 7 bases, J lost 6 bases, and 13 bases lay in between. The CDR3 loop spans 13 amino acids. The CDR3 DNA follows: TGTGCCAGCATTCCAGGGCAGGGTCAGCCCCAGCATTTT. Residues: CASIPGQGQPQHF.

This chain links TRBV19 with TRBJ1-5; D unresolved. This CDR3 has 16 residues. Germline lookup yields CDR1 LNHDA and CDR2 SQIVND (reference sequence). The V end lost 3 bases, the J end lost 0 bases, and 12 bases lay between the germline ends. CDR3 loop: CASSIFRQHSNQPQHF. For the CDR3, the DNA is TGTGCCAGTAGTATTTTCAGGCAGCATAGCAATCAGCCCCAGCATTTT.

This clone was detected only a few times. The chain uses TRBV28 and TRBJ1-5, with 7 bases that match TRBD1. With 7 bases clipped from V and 7 bases from J, the junction kept 10 bases outside the gene matches. The CDR3 length is 14 residues. Germline V CDR1 and CDR2: MDHEN, SYDVKM. The CDR3 here is CASIPQGKEQPQHF. For the CDR3, the DNA is TGTGCCAGCATTCCACAGGGGAAAGAACAGCCCCAGCATTTT.

The table lists this clone with a count of one. The genes are TRBV10-2 and TRBJ2-2, with D possibly TRBD1 on 5 matching bases. The CDR3 covers 16 residues. V was trimmed by 3 bases and J by 1 base, leaving 12 bases between them. Germline V CDR1 and CDR2: WSHSY, SAAADI. CDR3 loop: CASSDLARVNTGELFF. The CDR3 DNA reads TGCGCCAGCAGTGACCTTGCCAGGGTGAACACCGGGGAGCTGTTTTTT.

V gene TRBV7-9 combines with J gene TRBJ2-1; 10 nucleotides line up with TRBD2. The CDR3 covers 15 residues. The germline V gene has CDR1 SEHNR and CDR2 FQNEAQ (reference sequence). The ends lost 5 bases at V and 3 bases at J; junction bases unmatched: 4. CDR3 residues: CASSRTSGNYNEQFF. DNA for the CDR3: TGTGCCAGCAGCCGGACTAGCGGCAACTACAATGAGCAGTTCTTC.